This T cell receptor (beta chain) came from a study of blood T cell repertoires in COVID-19. Study overall: Researchers got acute and convalescent COVID-19 samples from the United States, Italy and Spain. T cells, B-cell-depleted T cells, or PBMCs supplied cDNA or gDNA.

CDR1 and CDR2 (germline): MDHEN, SYDVKM. Trimming took off 7 bases at V and 4 bases at J, with 15 bases between the two ends. The CDR3 totals 14 residues. Categorization into cohorts depended on clinical history that participants reported. Authors' analysis steps: Reference gene primer amplification gave nucleated cell count estimates. The repertoire was sequenced with immunoSEQ multiplex PCR; TCRdb's copy has only in-frame clones and lacks some. V, J and clone size reflect that table, while D and trimming were determined from the DNA. Of 270,000 or so clones listed, about 90% were seen once; the top ten hold approximately 4%.

This clonotype was sampled from a woman under 40 with acute COVID-19. V is TRBV28 and J is TRBJ2-3; D is unresolved. Sequenced input: PBMCs or T cells enriched from blood (not recorded which). The CDR3 DNA reads as TGTGCCAGCACCCGACTTGATGGTCCAGATACGCAGTATTTT. Translated, it gives CASTRLDGPDTQYF.